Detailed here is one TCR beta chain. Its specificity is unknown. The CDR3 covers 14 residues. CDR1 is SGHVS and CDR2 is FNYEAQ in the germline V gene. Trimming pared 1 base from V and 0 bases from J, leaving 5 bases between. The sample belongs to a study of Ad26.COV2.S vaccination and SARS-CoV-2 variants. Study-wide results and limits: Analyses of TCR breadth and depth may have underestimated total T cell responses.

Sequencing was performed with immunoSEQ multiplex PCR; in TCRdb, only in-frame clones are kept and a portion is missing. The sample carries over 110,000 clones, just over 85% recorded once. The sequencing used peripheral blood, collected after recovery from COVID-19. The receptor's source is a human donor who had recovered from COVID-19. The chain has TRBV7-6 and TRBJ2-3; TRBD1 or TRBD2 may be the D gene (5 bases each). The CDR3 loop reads CASSLGDSTDTQYF. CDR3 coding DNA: TGTGCCAGCAGCTTAGGGGACAGCACAGATACGCAGTATTTT.